The rows below give T cell receptor beta chains drawn from one sample of a study of blood T cell repertoires in COVID-19. The protocol was immunoSEQ multiplex PCR, while the TCRdb copy is restricted to in-frame clones and leaves out a portion. Here the sample spans some 180,000 clones, roughly four fifths being singletons. The sequencing sample was made of peripheral blood. The receptors were sampled from a woman aged 80 or over with COVID-19, enrolled during active disease. Both conserved end residues are part of each CDR3. Each record gives: J gene, V gene, D gene, clone size, CDR3 DNA, CDR3 protein. The D gene is left open where the match is weak. Rows give clone size only sometimes, using once, few, many, or a class for an expanded clone.

TRBJ2-5 TRBV27 . . TGTGCCAGCAGTTTATCGGAGGGGGCCTGGGAGACCCAGTACTTC CASSLSEGAWETQYF
TRBJ2-1 TRBV15 TRBD2 few TGTGCCACCAGCAGAGAAAGCATAGCGGGGCCCACTGAGCAGTTCTTC CATSRESIAGPTEQFF
TRBJ1-1 TRBV18 . . TGTGCCAGCTCACCCTCGGGAGCGGACACTGAAGCTTTCTTT CASSPSGADTEAFF
TRBJ2-5 TRBV25-1 . . TGTACCAGCGGAAGACTGGAAGGCCAAGAGACCCAGTACTTC CTSGRLEGQETQYF
TRBJ2-2 TRBV28 TRBD2 . TGTGCCAGCAGCCGTGTTTCCCAGCGGGAGAGGTTCGGGGAGCTGTTTTTT CASSRVSQRERFGELFF
TRBJ2-2 TRBV6-5 . . TGTGCCAGCAGTTACTCGCGGCAAACCTGGGGGGAGCTGTTTTTT CASSYSRQTWGELFF
TRBJ2-1 TRBV5-1 . . TGCGCCAGCAGCTTGCAGCCTAGGGGGTACTCCGGTTGGAATGAGCAGTTCTTC CASSLQPRGYSGWNEQFF
TRBJ2-3 TRBV20-1 . . TGCAGTGCTAGTGGGGTGAAGTTAGCGGAATACACAGATACGCAGTATTTT CSASGVKLAEYTDTQYF
TRBJ1-1 TRBV6-5 . . TGTGCCAGCAGACCAGGGTGGGGGGACACTGAAGCTTTCTTT CASRPGWGDTEAFF
TRBJ2-1 TRBV2 . once TGTGCCAGCAACGGGGGGCCCGGGGAGCAGTTCTTC CASNGGPGEQFF
TRBJ2-4 TRBV5-4 TRBD1 few TGTGCCAGCAGCCATACACCGGGACAGGGGGAAAACATTCAGTACTTC CASSHTPGQGENIQYF
TRBJ2-1 TRBV28 TRBD2 . TGTGCCAGCAGTTTAGGGAACCCTTGGACTAGCGGGGGTTACAATGAGCAGTTCTTC CASSLGNPWTSGGYNEQFF
TRBJ2-7 TRBV30 TRBD2 . TGTGCCTGGATAACAATAGGGGCTAGCGGAGGCTACGAGCAGTACTTC CAWITIGASGGYEQYF
TRBJ2-5 TRBV7-3 . . TGTGCCAGCAGCTTGGCAGGGGAAAAGGCAGAGACCCAGTACTTC CASSLAGEKAETQYF
TRBJ2-1 TRBV5-1 TRBD2 . TGCGCCAGCAGCGAGCGGGGGGACTACAATGAGCAGTTCTTC CASSERGDYNEQFF
TRBJ1-3 TRBV19 TRBD1 . TGTGCCAGTAGTATCCCAGGACAGGACTCTGGAAACACCATATATTTT CASSIPGQDSGNTIYF
TRBJ1-6 TRBV14 TRBD1 . TGTGCCAGCAGCCAGGGACAGCATAATAATTCACCCCTCCACTTT CASSQGQHNNSPLHF
TRBJ1-1 TRBV28 . . TGTGCCCATCGGCCCCGGCGGGGGGGATCTGAAGCTTTCTTT CAHRPRRGGSEAFF
TRBJ1-6 TRBV11-2 TRBD1 once TGTGCCAGCAGCTCCTACAGGGGCCGTAGTTCACCCCTCCACTTT CASSSYRGRSSPLHF
TRBJ1-2 TRBV6-5 . . TGTGCCTCCTATCCTAGGCAGGGTTATGGCTACACCTTC CASYPRQGYGYTF
TRBJ1-6 TRBV11-2 TRBD1 . TGTGCCAGCAGCTTGGATATACGACAGGGGTCTTCACCCCTCCACTTT CASSLDIRQGSSPLHF
TRBJ2-5 TRBV5-1 . . TGCGCCAGCAGCTTGCCGGGAGAGACCCAGTACTTC CASSLPGETQYF
TRBJ1-2 TRBV5-6 . . TGTGCCAGCAGATCGGACAGCGCTTATGGCTACACCTTC CASRSDSAYGYTF
TRBJ1-2 TRBV18 TRBD1 . TGTGCCAGCTCACCAAGCCCGGAGGGGGCGCGGTATGGCTACACCTTC CASSPSPEGARYGYTF
TRBJ1-1 TRBV30 . . TGTGCCTGGAGGGGAGGGGCAGACACTGAAGCTTTCTTT CAWRGGADTEAFF
TRBJ1-1 TRBV5-1 TRBD1 . TGCGCCAGCAGCTTGGGCAGGGGGCAAGTTATAGGCACTGAAGCTTTCTTT CASSLGRGQVIGTEAFF
TRBJ2-3 TRBV3-1/TRBV3-2 TRBD1 few TGTGCCAGCAGCCAAGGGACAGGGTGGACAGATACGCAGTATTTT CASSQGTGWTDTQYF
TRBJ1-3 TRBV30 . once TGTGCCTGGAGGTGGGGGCCGAGCTCTGGAAACACCATATATTTT CAWRWGPSSGNTIYF
TRBJ1-1 TRBV7-2 . . TGTGCCAGCAGCTTGGGGGGGGGCACTGAAGCTTTCTTT CASSLGGGTEAFF
TRBJ1-2 TRBV19 . . TGTGCCAGTAGTATCTCGGGGAACTATGGCTACACCTTC CASSISGNYGYTF
TRBJ2-4 TRBV27 . . TGTGCCAGCAGTTCAGGGATTCTAGCCAAAAACATTCAGTACTTC CASSSGILAKNIQYF
TRBJ1-3 TRBV6-5 . . TGTGCCAGCAGTTACGAGGCAGGGGGAAACACCATATATTTT CASSYEAGGNTIYF
TRBJ2-1 TRBV19 TRBD1 . TGTGCCAGTAGTCCCGGGACAGGGAACAATGAGCAGTTCTTC CASSPGTGNNEQFF
TRBJ2-1 TRBV5-1 TRBD2 . TGCGCCAGCAGCTGGGCGGGAGTCTACTACAATGAGCAGTTCTTC CASSWAGVYYNEQFF
TRBJ2-7 TRBV7-7 . . TGTGCCAGCAGCTTAGGGCTGGGGGCGAACGAGCAGTACTTC CASSLGLGANEQYF
TRBJ1-2 TRBV18 . few TGTGCCAGCTCACTGAGCGGGGGTGAGGGCTACACCTTC CASSLSGGEGYTF
TRBJ1-2 TRBV7-9 . . TGTGCCAGCACCCTGGGAGATCCGTCTGGCTACACCTTC CASTLGDPSGYTF
TRBJ2-1 TRBV29-1 . . TGCAGCGTTGACCGATTAGCTGGCGACAATGAGCAGTTCTTC CSVDRLAGDNEQFF
TRBJ2-3 TRBV5-4 . . TGTGCCAGCAGCTCGGGACTCGGCACAGATACGCAGTATTTT CASSSGLGTDTQYF
TRBJ2-5 TRBV4-2 TRBD2 . TGTGCCAGCAGCCAAGGGGCCAGGGAGGGGGAGACCCAGTACTTC CASSQGAREGETQYF
TRBJ1-2 TRBV7-9 . . TGTGCCAGCAGCTTAGCGCACGGGGGGCAAGGCTACACCTTC CASSLAHGGQGYTF
TRBJ1-3 TRBV5-1 . . TGCGCCAGCAGCTTACAGGGCCTGTGGGCTGGAAACACCATATATTTT CASSLQGLWAGNTIYF
TRBJ2-2 TRBV4-1 TRBD1 . TGCGCCAGCAGCCGGACAGGTGGGAACACCGGGGAGCTGTTTTTT CASSRTGGNTGELFF
TRBJ1-4 TRBV5-6 . . TGTGCCAGCAGCTCATACATCTCCGCTGAAAAACTGTTTTTT CASSSYISAEKLFF
TRBJ2-1 TRBV5-1 TRBD1 . TGCGCCAGCAGCCAGACAGGGGGCTCCTACAATGAGCAGTTCTTC CASSQTGGSYNEQFF
TRBJ2-7 TRBV5-4 TRBD2 . TGTGCCAGCAGCGTAGCGGGGGGGTTTTCCGAGCAGTACTTC CASSVAGGFSEQYF
TRBJ1-2 TRBV28 . . TGTGCCAGCAGTTTAATTGGGCAGGGCCTTCATAACTATGGCTACACCTTC CASSLIGQGLHNYGYTF
TRBJ2-2 TRBV11-2 . . TGTGCCAGCAGCTTGGAGAGCTACAGGATGAGAGAGCTGTTTTTT CASSLESYRMRELFF
TRBJ2-2 TRBV5-6 TRBD2 . TGTGCCAGCAGCTTAGGGCCTAGCGGCACCGGGGAGCTGTTTTTT CASSLGPSGTGELFF
TRBJ2-2 TRBV18 . . TGTGCCAGCTCACTCGACAGGCCAACCGGGGAGCTGTTTTTT CASSLDRPTGELFF
TRBJ2-2 TRBV5-1 TRBD2 few TGCGCCAGCAGTCTCGGACTAGCGGGAACCGGGGAGCTGTTTTTT CASSLGLAGTGELFF
TRBJ1-2 TRBV12-3/TRBV12-4 TRBD1 few TGTGCCAGCAGCCTAGGGGGCGAGGGTGGCTACACCTTC CASSLGGEGGYTF
TRBJ1-2 TRBV9 . . TGTGCCAGCAGCGTAGGGGGCTCAAACTATGGCTACACCTTC CASSVGGSNYGYTF
TRBJ1-5 TRBV14 . . TGTGCCAGCAGCCAAGGTGGCCACAGGGTTCGAGGCAATCAGCCCCAGCATTTT CASSQGGHRVRGNQPQHF
TRBJ1-1 TRBV7-8 . . TGTGCCAGCAGCGTAGACAGATGGCCCACTGAAGCTTTCTTT CASSVDRWPTEAFF